This TCR beta chain was documented in a study of long-term antiretroviral therapy in people with HIV. Germline-derived CDR1 and CDR2 are SGHTS and YDEGEE. This CDR3 contains 18 residues. The germline V and J ends were trimmed by 4 bases and 1 base, with 18 bases remaining between them. immunoSEQ v3.0 was run at survey level. Clones were sequenced by immunoSEQ multiplex PCR, and TCRdb holds only the in-frame ones, with some missing. The sample holds about 14,000 clones, over 70% seen once. This clonotype originated in a man aged 40-49 years with HIV. This sample comprised unsorted PBMCs, obtained 1.3 years before starting antiretroviral therapy. The J gene is TRBJ1-6, the V gene TRBV5-8, with D tentatively TRBD1 (5 bases). The CDR3 protein is CASSPPRGDVSYNSPLHF. In nucleotides, the CDR3 is TGTGCCAGCAGCCCACCCCGGGGGGACGTGTCCTATAATTCACCCCTCCACTTT.